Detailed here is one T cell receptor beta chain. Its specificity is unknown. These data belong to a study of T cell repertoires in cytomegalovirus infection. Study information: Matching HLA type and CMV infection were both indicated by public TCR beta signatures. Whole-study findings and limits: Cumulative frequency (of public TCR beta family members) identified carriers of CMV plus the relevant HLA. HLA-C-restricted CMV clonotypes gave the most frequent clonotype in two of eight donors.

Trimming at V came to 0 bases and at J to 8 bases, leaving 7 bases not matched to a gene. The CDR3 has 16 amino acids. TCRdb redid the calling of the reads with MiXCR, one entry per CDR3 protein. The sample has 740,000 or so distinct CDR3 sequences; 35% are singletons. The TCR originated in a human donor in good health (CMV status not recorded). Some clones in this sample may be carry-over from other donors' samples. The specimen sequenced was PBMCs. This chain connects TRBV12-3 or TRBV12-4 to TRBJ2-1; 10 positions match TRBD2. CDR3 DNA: TGTGCCAGCAGTTTAGCAATGATAGCGGGAGGTGATGAGCAGTTCTTC. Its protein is CASSLAMIAGGDEQFF.